The TCR beta chain under discussion was sequenced for a study of cytomegalovirus exposure and HLA in healthy donors. Clones were read by immunoSEQ multiplex PCR, and TCRdb kept only the in-frame ones, dropping some. In the table there are 100,000 to 120,000 clones, almost 96% of which are singletons. The CDR3 has 14 residues. Germline V gene lookup returns CDR1 MGHRA and CDR2 YSYEKL. V gave up 5 bases and J gave up 8 bases; unmatched junction bases: 9. The sample taken for sequencing was PBMCs. The chain combines TRBV4-1 with TRBJ1-2, with 9 bases fitting TRBD1. The source is a woman aged 18-29 years in good health and CMV-seronegative. Written as DNA, the CDR3 is TGCGCCAGCAGCGCTCGGACAGGGGAGAAAGGCTACACCTTC. This encodes CASSARTGEKGYTF.